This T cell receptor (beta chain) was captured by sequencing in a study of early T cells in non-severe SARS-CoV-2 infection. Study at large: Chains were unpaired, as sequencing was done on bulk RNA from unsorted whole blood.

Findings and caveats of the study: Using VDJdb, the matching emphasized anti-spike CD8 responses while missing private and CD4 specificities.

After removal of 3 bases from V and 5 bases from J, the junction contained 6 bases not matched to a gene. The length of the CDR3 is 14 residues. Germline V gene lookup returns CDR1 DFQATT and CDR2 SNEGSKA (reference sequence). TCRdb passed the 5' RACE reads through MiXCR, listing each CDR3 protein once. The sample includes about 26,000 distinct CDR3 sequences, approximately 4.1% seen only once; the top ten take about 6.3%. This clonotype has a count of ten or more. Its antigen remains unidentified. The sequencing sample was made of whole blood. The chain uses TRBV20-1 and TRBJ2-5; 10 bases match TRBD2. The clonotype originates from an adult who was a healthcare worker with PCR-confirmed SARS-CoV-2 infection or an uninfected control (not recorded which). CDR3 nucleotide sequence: TGCAGTGCTAGGACTAGCGGGTTAGTTGAGACCCAGTACTTC. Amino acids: CSARTSGLVETQYF.